This T cell receptor (beta chain) was sequenced in a study of blood T cell repertoires in COVID-19. Study details: The United States, Italy and Spain provided the acute and convalescent COVID-19 samples.

CDR3 length: 15 amino acids. Germline CDR1 reads MGHRA; CDR2 reads YSYEKL. V dropped 4 bases and J dropped 2; count of bases not matched to a gene: 6. Sequenced by immunoSEQ multiplex PCR; TCRdb stores in-frame clones only, minus some. The sample has 200,000 or so clones, approximately 83% seen once. V usage is TRBV4-1 and J usage is TRBJ2-5, with 8 bases that match TRBD2. This TCR was recovered from a woman in her sixties or seventies with acute or convalescent COVID-19. The sequenced sample was peripheral blood. This chain's CDR3 is CASSPFTSGQETQYF. CDR3 nucleotide sequence: TGCGCCAGCAGCCCTTTTACTAGCGGACAAGAGACCCAGTACTTC.